The next 8 T cell receptor beta chains were all read from a single sample in a study of T cell repertoires in cytomegalovirus infection (dated by TCRdb to about 2019). Sequencing relied on an Illumina HiSeq 1500. TCRdb trimmed the raw reads at Q25, called clones with MiXCR and kept productive beta chains. CDR3 protein duplicates are merged, each entry listing the most common genes and DNA. This sample is represented by 360,000 or so distinct CDR3 sequences; nearly 35% of them were singletons. Clones ranked in the top ten supply about 13% of the sample. The treatment or condition label corresponds to: in vitro stimulation with specific CMV peptide epitopes to enrich CMV-specific T cells. Antigen specificity for these receptors is unknown. The sample consisted of cultured PBMCs, taken from culture after CMV antigen stimulation. These receptors were taken from a human donor in good health (CMV status not recorded). Some clones in this sample may be carry-over from other donors' samples.

In nucleotides, the CDR3 is TGCAGCGGGAGGGGCGGGAGACTCCATGAGCAGTTCTTC. It is translated as CSGRGGRLHEQFF. The rearrangement uses TRBV29-1 and TRBJ2-1, with TRBD2 matching over 7 bases. The CDR3 is made up of 13 amino acids. V shed 7 bases, J shed 8 bases, and the junction held 11 bases outside the gene matches. Germline V gene sequence: CDR1 SQVTM, CDR2 ANQGSEA.

In regard to this clonotype: Being one base from a much bigger clone, this may be a read error. This likely comes from a read error, as the CDR3 has no conserved phenylalanine or tryptophan at its end. V usage is TRBV7-2 and J usage is TRBJ1-4; D not certain. In germline, CDR1 is SGHTA, CDR2 FQGNSA. The V and J ends lost 4 bases and 4 bases respectively, with 13 bases between them. The CDR3 contains 15 residues. The CDR3 bases are TGTGCCAGCAGCTCCTCCCCCCGGGGTAATGAAAAACTGTTTTCT. Translated: CASSSSPRGNEKLFS.

This clonotype was picked up many times. The CDR3 DNA sequence: TGTGCCAGCAGTTTGGCCCCGACCGGGTCGCTTAGCAATCAGCCCCAGCATTTT. Protein product: CASSLAPTGSLSNQPQHF. The V and J genes are TRBV12-3 or TRBV12-4 and TRBJ1-5; no reliable D call. The CDR3 spans 18 residues. V was clipped by 3 bases and J by 0 bases, with 18 bases between them.

The table lists this clonotype with many counts. The chain is built from TRBV7-2 and TRBJ2-3, with 7 bases matching TRBD2. This CDR3 spans 17 amino acids. In germline, CDR1 is SGHTA, CDR2 FQGNSA. The junction had 7 bases not matched to a gene; V was cut back by 1 base and J by 0 bases. In nucleotides, the CDR3 is TGTGCCAGCAGCTTAGGTCCTAGCGGTTATAGCACAGATACGCAGTATTTT. Translated: CASSLGPSGYSTDTQYF.

This clonotype was counted ten times or more. The V gene is TRBV7-2, the J gene TRBJ1-1; 7 bases are shared with TRBD1. The germline gives CDR1 SGHTA, CDR2 FQGNSA. Trimming at V came to 5 bases and at J to 2 bases, leaving 8 bases not matched to a gene. This CDR3 has 15 amino acids. Here the CDR3 reads CASSAWDSTNTEAFF. CDR3 nucleotides: TGTGCCAGCAGCGCCTGGGACAGTACAAACACTGAAGCTTTCTTT.

This clonotype was observed a handful of times. The chain uses TRBV7-2 and TRBJ2-6, with TRBD2 as a possible D gene (5 bases). The CDR3 consists of 17 residues. Trimming took off 1 base at V and 0 bases at J, with 10 bases between the two ends. Germline CDR1 reads SGHTA; CDR2 reads FQGNSA. CDR3 bases: TGTGCCAGCAGCTTAGGAGGGTTTGACTCTGGGGCCAACGTCCTGACTTTC. This gives the protein CASSLGGFDSGANVLTF.

The V gene is TRBV11-3, the J gene TRBJ2-7, with 7 nucleotides matching TRBD1. CDR1 and CDR2 from the germline V gene are SGHNT and YENEEA. The CDR3 spans 14 residues. V dropped 3 bases and J dropped 3; count of bases not matched to a gene: 5. The CDR3 DNA reads TGTGCCAGCAGCTTTGAGACAGGGAACTACGAGCAGTACTTC. Translated, it gives CASSFETGNYEQYF.

The V and J genes are TRBV15 and TRBJ2-1; D remains ambiguous. Germline V gene data show CDR1 as LNHNV and CDR2 as YYDKDF (reference sequence). Between the trimmed V and J ends, which lost 3 bases and 4 bases, there was a span of 10 bases. The CDR3 runs 14 residues. The DNA of the CDR3 is TGTGCCACCAGCAGCCAGACAAAATACAATGAGCAGTTCTTC. It encodes CATSSQTKYNEQFF.